The entry below gives a single T cell receptor (beta chain) sequence along with its context. Antigen: not known. Trimming shortened V by 3 bases and J by 7 bases, and 12 bases separated the two germline ends. The CDR3 has 13 amino acids. Looked up from germline, CDR1 is SNHLY and CDR2 is FYNNEI. This specimen belongs to a study of T cell responses to AZD1222 COVID-19 vaccine. Measured with immunoSEQ multiplex PCR; TCRdb has only the in-frame clones, and not every one. The sample records some 130,000 clones, 90% to 95% being singletons. Doses given second, at about 4 or about 12 weeks, were pooled. Study-level results: Nearly half of spike-specific TCRs reportedly target variant regions that are unmutated in the B.1.351 and B.1.1.7 variants. Females made up more of the donors, who were largely white British, and clonal diversity may have come out too low.

This TCR came from an adult who received the AZD1222 COVID-19 vaccine. Source: peripheral blood, taken 28 days after the second AZD1222 dose. V is TRBV2 and J is TRBJ1-2, with D possibly TRBD1 on 5 matching bases. CDR3 in DNA: TGTGCCAGCAGTGACAGGGTTTTGGGTGGCTACACCTTC. This encodes CASSDRVLGGYTF.